The next 20 T cell receptor beta chains were all read from a single sample in a study of shared clonotypes between healthy human individuals. Repertoires were generated with immunoSEQ multiplex PCR, while TCRdb's copy carries only in-frame clones and drops some. The sample includes 2.5 million or so clones, around nine tenths of them seen just once. Sequenced: naive CD4+ T cells sorted from blood. The subset here: CD45RA+ positively selected. Every receptor here comes from a man aged 18 to 30 in good health.

Regarding this clone: An end of the junction differs from the germline gene, which may be a read error. V and J are TRBV6-6 and TRBJ2-7, with D possibly TRBD1 on 6 matching bases. Germline V gene data show CDR1 as MNHNY and CDR2 as SVGAGI (reference sequence). The CDR3 is made up of 16 amino acids. CDR3 sequence reads: CASSFFLGTYPYEQYF. DNA of the CDR3: TGTGCCAGTAGTTTTTTTTTGGGGACATATCCCTACGAGCAGTACTTC.

The chain has TRBV7-2 and TRBJ1-2; no clear D gene. V was trimmed by 2 bases and J by 8 bases, leaving 6 bases between them. Germline CDR1 reads SGHTA; CDR2 reads FQGNSA. There are 11 residues in the CDR3. CDR3 nucleotides: TGTGCCAGCAGCTTATTTGAAGGCTACACCTTC. Its protein product is CASSLFEGYTF.

V is TRBV2 and J is TRBJ2-3; D gene unclear. The V end lost 7 bases, the J end lost 0 bases, and 14 bases lay between the germline ends. The germline V gene encodes CDR1 SNHLY and CDR2 FYNNEI. The CDR3 extends over 15 amino acids. The CDR3 loop is CASTYSHLSTDTQYF. CDR3 bases: TGTGCCAGCACGTACAGTCATTTAAGCACAGATACGCAGTATTTT.

CDR3 sequence: CASSLLTGVGTEAFF. The CDR3 coding sequence is TGTGCCAGTAGTCTCCTGACAGGAGTCGGCACTGAAGCTTTCTTT. The chain couples TRBV19 to TRBJ1-1; D might be TRBD1 (6 bases). The V and J ends lost 5 bases and 4 bases respectively, with 17 bases between them. The CDR3 is 15 residues long. Germline loops: CDR1 LNHDA, CDR2 SQIVND (reference sequence).

This clone was detected once. This rearrangement joins TRBV2 to TRBJ2-5; D is unclear. CDR3 length equals 14 residues. Germline CDR1 and CDR2: SNHLY and FYNNEI. V was shortened by 5 bases and J by 4 bases, with 14 bases between the two germline ends. CDR3: CASSLDGRTETQYF. CDR3 sequence (DNA): TGTGCCAGCAGTCTTGACGGACGGACAGAGACCCAGTACTTC.

The chain is built from TRBV6-6 and TRBJ1-5; D uncertain. The germline V gene has CDR1 MNHNY and CDR2 SVGAGI (reference sequence). This CDR3 is built from 14 residues. The V gene lost 4 bases and the J gene lost 5 bases, with 12 bases spanning the gap. CDR3 residues: CASSWAAGDQPQHF. The CDR3 bases are TGTGCCAGCAGTTGGGCGGCTGGGGATCAGCCCCAGCATTTT.

The V and J genes are TRBV7-3 and TRBJ2-1, with 10 bases identical to TRBD2. CDR1 and CDR2 (germline): SGHTA, FQGTGA. V shed 0 bases and J 4 bases; nucleotides not matched to a gene: 3. This CDR3 spans 16 amino acids. The CDR3, as DNA: TGTGCCAGCAGCTTAACTAGCGGGGGGCCGTACAATGAGCAGTTCTTC. It translates to CASSLTSGGPYNEQFF. Full variable domain (outside the CDR3, taken from reference TRBV7-3 and TRBJ2-1): GAGVSQTPSNKVTEKGKYVELRCDPISGHTALYWYRQSLGQGPEFLIYFQGTGAADDSGLPNDRFFAVRPEGSVSTLKIQRTERGDSAVYLCASSLTSGGPYNEQFFGPGTRLTVL.

DNA of the CDR3: TGTGCCAGCAGTCACTACGGGGACACAGATACGCAGTATTTT. It translates to CASSHYGDTDTQYF. The V call is TRBV27, the J call TRBJ2-3, with D possibly being TRBD2 (5 bases). The CDR3 spans 14 residues. From germline, CDR1 is MNHEY and CDR2 SMNVEV (reference sequence). Trimming pared 5 bases from V and 2 bases from J, leaving 11 bases between.

To note about this clone: One end of the junction varies from germline; a read error may be responsible. The V call is TRBV7-7, the J call TRBJ2-1; D is ambiguous. The CDR3 runs 13 residues. The germline V gene encodes CDR1 SSHAT and CDR2 FNYEAQ (reference sequence). The CDR3 here is CASSLVKMGEQFF. The CDR3 coding sequence is TGTGCTAGCAGCTTGGTCAAAATGGGTGAGCAGTTCTTC.

CDR3 DNA sequence: TGTGCCAGCAGCCAAGGTGGTAGCCCCGAGCAGTACTTC. It translates to CASSQGGSPEQYF. V and J are TRBV4-2 and TRBJ2-7; D gene unclear. CDR1 is LGHNA and CDR2 is YNFKEQ in the germline V gene. CDR3 size: 13 residues. Trimming removed 1 base at V and 6 bases at J, with 10 bases between.

The V gene is TRBV18, the J gene TRBJ2-5; D might be TRBD1 (7 bases). Germline values: CDR1 KGHSH, CDR2 LQKENI. Trimming removed 1 base at V and 5 bases at J, with 17 bases between. The CDR3 covers 16 residues. In DNA form, the CDR3 reads TGTGCCAGCTCACCACGTTGGGACAGTCGGGGGGAGACCCAGTACTTC. This encodes CASSPRWDSRGETQYF.

J is TRBJ1-1 and V is TRBV21-1. TRBV21-1 is a documented pseudogene. The CDR3 runs to 16 residues. The CDR3 DNA reads as TGTGCCAGCAGCAAAGGTATGAGGGATATGGACACTGAAGCTTTCTTT. Amino acid sequence: CASSKGMRDMDTEAFF.

A note on this clone: Other DNA sequences from this sample encode an identical CDR3 as well. The chain carries TRBV25-1 and TRBJ2-7, with 7 nucleotides matching TRBD1. This CDR3 region has 13 residues. V shed 4 bases, J shed 3 bases, and the junction held 3 bases outside the gene matches. Germline V gives CDR1 MGHDK, CDR2 SYGVNS. DNA for the CDR3: TGTGCCAGCAGTGTGACAGGGAGCTACGAGCAGTACTTC. It yields the protein CASSVTGSYEQYF.

The V call is TRBV6-1, the J call TRBJ2-3, with D possibly being TRBD2 (5 bases). Trimming cost V 7 bases and J 11 bases, with 19 bases left between them. This CDR3 has 13 amino acids. In germline, CDR1 is MNHNS, CDR2 SASEGT. CDR3 protein: CASNTLGSGRQYF. CDR3 in DNA: TGTGCCAGCAATACTTTAGGGAGCGGCAGGCAGTATTTT.

With respect to this clone: The identical CDR3 is also encoded by other nucleotide sequences in the sample. The rearrangement joins TRBV5-1 to TRBJ2-5, with D possibly being TRBD1 (5 bases). Looked up from germline, CDR1 is SGHRS and CDR2 is YFSETQ. The CDR3 runs to 13 residues. The V end was cut by 4 bases, the J end by 2 bases, with 9 bases between. The CDR3 bases are TGCGCCAGCAGCCTAGGGGCGCAAGAGACCCAGTACTTC. Its protein product is CASSLGAQETQYF.

The chain employs TRBV4-2 and TRBJ2-3; 12 nucleotides match TRBD2. The junction had 12 bases not matched to a gene; V was cut back by 2 bases and J by 6 bases. Looked up from germline, CDR1 is LGHNA and CDR2 is YNFKEQ. The length of the CDR3 is 18 residues. The CDR3 bases are TGTGCCAGCAGCCAATCGGTCCGGACTAGCGGGGAGGCGGATACGCAGTATTTT. This codes for CASSQSVRTSGEADTQYF.

The chain combines TRBV10-2 with TRBJ2-3; D possibly matches TRBD1 or TRBD2 (6 bases each). This CDR3 region has 17 residues. Trimming removed 0 bases at V and 3 bases at J, with 16 bases between. In germline, CDR1 is WSHSY, CDR2 SAAADI. As DNA, the CDR3 is TGCGCCAGCAGTGAGTCGTTGGCGGGACACTTTACAGATACGCAGTATTTT. The encoded protein is CASSESLAGHFTDTQYF.

The chain combines TRBV12-5 with TRBJ2-1, with D tentatively TRBD2 (6 bases). V lost 2 bases and J 4 bases, leaving 12 bases between the germline ends. The CDR3 consists of 15 residues. CDR1 and CDR2 from the germline V gene are LGHNT and FRNRAP. This CDR3 is CASGLYRGTYNEQFF. CDR3 sequence (DNA): TGTGCTAGTGGTTTGTATCGGGGGACTTACAATGAGCAGTTCTTC. The entire variable domain, with the rest obtained from reference TRBV12-5 and TRBJ2-1, is as follows: DARVTQTPRHKVTEMGQEVTMRCQPILGHNTVFWYRQTMMQGLELLAYFRNRAPLDDSGMPKDRFSAEMPDATLATLKIQPSEPRDSAVYFCASGLYRGTYNEQFFGPGTRLTVL.

The chain couples TRBV7-2 to TRBJ2-2, with D tentatively TRBD1 or TRBD2 (5 bases each). CDR1 is SGHTA and CDR2 is FQGNSA in the germline V gene. The CDR3 is 14 amino acids. Trimming stripped 10 bases from V and 3 bases from J, with 15 bases between. Written as DNA, the CDR3 is TGTGCCACTGAGGGGCAAAGACACACCGGGGAGCTGTTTTTT. Its protein product is CATEGQRHTGELFF. Combining the CDR3 with reference TRBV7-2 and TRBJ2-2 gives the whole variable domain GAGVSQSPSNKVTEKGKDVELRCDPISGHTALYWYRQSLGQGLEFLIYFQGNSAPDKSGLPSDRFSAERTGGSVSTLTIQRTQQEDSAVYLCATEGQRHTGELFFGEGSRLTVL.

The rearrangement uses TRBV9 and TRBJ2-7; the D gene could be TRBD1 or TRBD2 (5 bases each). The CDR3 covers 15 residues. Germline V gives CDR1 SGDLS, CDR2 YYNGEE. The V gene lost 2 bases and the J gene lost 1 base, with 13 bases spanning the gap. The CDR3 bases are TGTGCCAGCAGCGTTGAGCCGGGGCGATCCTACGAGCAGTACTTC. Translation gives CASSVEPGRSYEQYF.